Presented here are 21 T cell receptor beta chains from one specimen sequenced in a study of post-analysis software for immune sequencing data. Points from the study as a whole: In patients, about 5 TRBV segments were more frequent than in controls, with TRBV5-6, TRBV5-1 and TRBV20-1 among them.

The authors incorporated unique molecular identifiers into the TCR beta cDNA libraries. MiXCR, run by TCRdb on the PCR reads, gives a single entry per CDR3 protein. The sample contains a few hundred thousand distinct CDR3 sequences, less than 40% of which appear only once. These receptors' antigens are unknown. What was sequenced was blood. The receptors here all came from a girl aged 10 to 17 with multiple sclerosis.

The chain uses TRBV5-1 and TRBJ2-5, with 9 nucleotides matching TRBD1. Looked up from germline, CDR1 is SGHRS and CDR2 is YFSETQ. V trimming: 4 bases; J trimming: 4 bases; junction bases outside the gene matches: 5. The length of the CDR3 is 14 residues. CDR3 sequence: CASSPHRGRETQYF. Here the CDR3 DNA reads TGCGCCAGCAGCCCCCACAGGGGGCGAGAGACCCAGTACTTC.

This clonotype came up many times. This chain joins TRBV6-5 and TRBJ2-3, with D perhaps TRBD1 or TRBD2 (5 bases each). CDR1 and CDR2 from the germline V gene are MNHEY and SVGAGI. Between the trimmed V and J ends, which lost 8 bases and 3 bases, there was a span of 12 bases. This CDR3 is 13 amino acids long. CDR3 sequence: CASGDPGTDTQYF. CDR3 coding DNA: TGTGCCAGCGGGGACCCAGGGACAGATACGCAGTATTTT.

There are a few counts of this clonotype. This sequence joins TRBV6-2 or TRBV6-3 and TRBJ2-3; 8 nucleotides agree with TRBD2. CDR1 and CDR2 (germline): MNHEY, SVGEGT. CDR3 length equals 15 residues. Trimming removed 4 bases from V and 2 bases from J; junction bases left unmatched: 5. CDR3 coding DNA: TGTGCCAGCAGTTCCTGGACTAGCTTCACAGATACGCAGTATTTT. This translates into CASSSWTSFTDTQYF.

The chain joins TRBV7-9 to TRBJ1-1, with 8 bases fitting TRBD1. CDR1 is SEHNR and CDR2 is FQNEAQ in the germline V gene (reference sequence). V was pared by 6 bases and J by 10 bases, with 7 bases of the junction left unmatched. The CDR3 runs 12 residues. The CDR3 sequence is CASSPQGAIAFF. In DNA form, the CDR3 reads TGTGCCAGCAGTCCTCAGGGGGCGATAGCTTTCTTT.

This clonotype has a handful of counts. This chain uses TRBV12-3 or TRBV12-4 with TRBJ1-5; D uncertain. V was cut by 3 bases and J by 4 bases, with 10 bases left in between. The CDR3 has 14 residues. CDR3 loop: CASSFGRPNQPQHF. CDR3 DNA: TGTGCCAGCAGTTTCGGGAGACCAAATCAGCCCCAGCATTTT.

DNA for the CDR3: TGTGCCAGCAGTCGGGACCCAACAGATACGCAGTATTTT. Encoded protein: CASSRDPTDTQYF. This chain links TRBV6-5 with TRBJ2-3; D possibly matches TRBD1 or TRBD2 (5 bases each). The germline V gene encodes CDR1 MNHEY and CDR2 SVGAGI. This CDR3 has 13 amino acids. V shed 5 bases and J shed 3 bases, with 9 bases lying between them.

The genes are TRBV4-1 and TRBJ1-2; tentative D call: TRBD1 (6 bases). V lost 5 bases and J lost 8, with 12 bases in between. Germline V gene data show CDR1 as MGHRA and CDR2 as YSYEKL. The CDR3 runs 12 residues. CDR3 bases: TGCGCCAGCAGCGCAGGGGCTCCCGGCTACACCTTC. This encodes CASSAGAPGYTF.

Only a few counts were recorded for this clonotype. CDR3 loop: CSVEPSQGTSGELFF. The CDR3 DNA reads as TGCAGCGTTGAACCGTCGCAGGGGACATCCGGGGAGCTGTTTTTT. The genes are TRBV29-1 and TRBJ2-2; D might be TRBD1 (6 bases). This CDR3 spans 15 amino acids. In germline, CDR1 is SQVTM, CDR2 ANQGSEA. The germline V and J ends were trimmed by 2 bases and 6 bases, with 16 bases remaining between them.

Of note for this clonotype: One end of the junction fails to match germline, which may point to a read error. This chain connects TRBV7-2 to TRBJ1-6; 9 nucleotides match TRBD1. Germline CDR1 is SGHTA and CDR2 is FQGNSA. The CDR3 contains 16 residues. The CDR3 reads CASSLAGQGYNSLLHF. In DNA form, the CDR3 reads TGTGCCAGCAGCTTAGCGGGACAGGGCTATAATTCACTCCTCCACTTT.

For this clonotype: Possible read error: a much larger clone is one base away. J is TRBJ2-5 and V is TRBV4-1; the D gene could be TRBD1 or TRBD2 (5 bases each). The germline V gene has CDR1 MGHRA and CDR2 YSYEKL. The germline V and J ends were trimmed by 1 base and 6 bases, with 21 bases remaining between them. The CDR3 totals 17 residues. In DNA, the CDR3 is TGCGCCAGCAGCCAAGTCCCCTCCGGGACCCTAGGGCAGACCCAGTACTTC. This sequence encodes CASSQVPSGTLGQTQYF.

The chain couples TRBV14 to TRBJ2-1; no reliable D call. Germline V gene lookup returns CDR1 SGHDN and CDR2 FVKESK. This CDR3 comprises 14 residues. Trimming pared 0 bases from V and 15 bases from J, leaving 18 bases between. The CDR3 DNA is TGTGCCAGCAGCCAAGATACTTCCGGAGAGCCTTCGTTCTTC. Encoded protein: CASSQDTSGEPSFF.

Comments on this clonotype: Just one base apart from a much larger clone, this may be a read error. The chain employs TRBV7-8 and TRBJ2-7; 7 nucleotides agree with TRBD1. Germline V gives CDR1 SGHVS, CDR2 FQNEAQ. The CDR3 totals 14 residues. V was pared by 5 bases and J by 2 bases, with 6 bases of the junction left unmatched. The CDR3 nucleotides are TGTGCCAGCAGCCGGGGACAGATAGCCTACGAGCAGTACTTC. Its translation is CASSRGQIAYEQYF.

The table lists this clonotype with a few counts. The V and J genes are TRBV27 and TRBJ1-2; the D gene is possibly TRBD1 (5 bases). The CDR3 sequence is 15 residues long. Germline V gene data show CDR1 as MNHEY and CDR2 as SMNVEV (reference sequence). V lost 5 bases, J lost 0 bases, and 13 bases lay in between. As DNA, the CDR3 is TGTGCCAGCAGTGTTAGAGGGGCTCCTAACTATGGCTACACCTTC. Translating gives CASSVRGAPNYGYTF.

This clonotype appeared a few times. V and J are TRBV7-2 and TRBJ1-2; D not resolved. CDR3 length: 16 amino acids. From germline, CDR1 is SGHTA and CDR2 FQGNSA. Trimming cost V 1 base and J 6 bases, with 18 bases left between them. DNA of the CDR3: TGTGCCAGCAGCTTAGAGTCTTACAGCCAGAGGGATGGCTACACCTTC. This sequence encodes CASSLESYSQRDGYTF.

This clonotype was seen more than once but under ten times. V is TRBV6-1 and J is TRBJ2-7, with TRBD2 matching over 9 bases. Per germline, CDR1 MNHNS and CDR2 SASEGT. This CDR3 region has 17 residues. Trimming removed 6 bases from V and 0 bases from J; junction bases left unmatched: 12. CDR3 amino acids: CASRGLAGARSSYEQYF. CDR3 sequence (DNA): TGTGCCAGCAGAGGTTTAGCGGGGGCACGGAGCTCCTACGAGCAGTACTTC.

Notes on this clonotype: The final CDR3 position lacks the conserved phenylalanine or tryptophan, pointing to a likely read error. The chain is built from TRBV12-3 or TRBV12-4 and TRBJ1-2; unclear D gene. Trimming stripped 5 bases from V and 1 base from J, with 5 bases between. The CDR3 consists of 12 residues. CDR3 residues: CASSTSNYGYTL. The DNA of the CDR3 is TGTGCCAGCAGTACGAGTAACTATGGCTACACCCTC.

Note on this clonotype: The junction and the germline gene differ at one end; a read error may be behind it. CDR3 in amino acids: CATSEEGFTETQYF. The CDR3, as DNA: TGTGCCACGAGCGAGGAGGGTTTCACAGAGACGCAGTATTTT. The chain employs TRBV10-3 and TRBJ2-3, with D maybe TRBD2 (6 bases). The germline V gene has CDR1 ENHRY and CDR2 SYGVKD. The CDR3 runs to 14 residues.

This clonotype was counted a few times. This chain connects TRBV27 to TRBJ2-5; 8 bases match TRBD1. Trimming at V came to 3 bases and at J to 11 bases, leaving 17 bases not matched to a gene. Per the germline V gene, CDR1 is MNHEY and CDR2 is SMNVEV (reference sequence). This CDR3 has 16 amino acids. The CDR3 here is CASSFLQGQVPREQYF. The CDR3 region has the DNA TGTGCCAGCAGTTTCCTACAGGGACAGGTCCCCAGGGAGCAGTACTTC.

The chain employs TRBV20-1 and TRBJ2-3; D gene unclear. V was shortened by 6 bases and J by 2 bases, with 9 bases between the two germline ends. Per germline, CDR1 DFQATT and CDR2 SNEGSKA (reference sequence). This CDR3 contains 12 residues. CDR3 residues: CSAGRNTDTQYF. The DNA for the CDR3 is TGCAGTGCAGGACGGAACACAGATACGCAGTATTTT.

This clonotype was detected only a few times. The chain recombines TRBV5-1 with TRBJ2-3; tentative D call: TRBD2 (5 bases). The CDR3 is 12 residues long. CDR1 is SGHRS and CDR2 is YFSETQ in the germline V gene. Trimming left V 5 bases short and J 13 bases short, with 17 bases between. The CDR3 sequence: CASRKGTSPEYF. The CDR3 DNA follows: TGCGCCAGCAGGAAGGGAACTAGTCCCGAGTATTTT.

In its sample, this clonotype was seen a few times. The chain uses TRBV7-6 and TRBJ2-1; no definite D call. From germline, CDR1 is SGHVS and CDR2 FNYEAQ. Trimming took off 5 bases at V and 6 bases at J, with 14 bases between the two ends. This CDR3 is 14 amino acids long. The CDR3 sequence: CASSNSFTSNEQFF. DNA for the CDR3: TGTGCCAGCAGCAACTCCTTCACCTCCAATGAGCAGTTCTTC. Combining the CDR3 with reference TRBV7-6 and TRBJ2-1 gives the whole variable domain GAGVSQSPRYKVTKRGQDVALRCDPISGHVSLYWYRQALGQGPEFLTYFNYEAQQDKSGLPNDRFSAERPEGSISTLTIQRTEQRDSAMYRCASSNSFTSNEQFFGPGTRLTVL.